The 31 T cell receptor beta chains in this list originate from one sample, sequenced in a study of blood T cell repertoires in COVID-19. The data were produced by immunoSEQ multiplex PCR, yet TCRdb's version contains in-frame clones alone and is incomplete. The sample has fewer than 250,000 clones; 80% to 90% are singletons. The specimen sequenced was PBMCs or T cells enriched from blood (not recorded which). These receptor sequences come from a woman aged 45-65 years who had been exposed to COVID-19.

The J gene is TRBJ1-1, the V gene TRBV19; no reliable D call. The length of the CDR3 is 12 residues. Germline V lookup: CDR1 LNHDA, CDR2 SQIVND (reference sequence). V was trimmed by 5 bases and J by 3 bases, leaving 7 bases between them. The DNA for the CDR3 is TGTGCCAGTAGTGACTGGGACACTGAAGCTTTCTTT. Protein product: CASSDWDTEAFF.

The chain couples TRBV6-2 or TRBV6-3 to TRBJ1-1, with TRBD1 identical over 9 bases. Germline CDR1 MNHEY, CDR2 SVGEGT. Trimming took 4 bases from V and 8 from J; bases not matched to a gene: 11. The CDR3 is made up of 15 amino acids. The CDR3 reads CASSSNAGQGSEAFF. The CDR3 region has the DNA TGTGCCAGCAGTTCTAACGCGGGACAGGGTTCCGAAGCTTTCTTT.

The chain recombines TRBV19 with TRBJ2-1, with 9 bases that match TRBD2. The CDR3 consists of 15 residues. V was clipped by 1 base and J by 8 bases; unmatched bases: 6. CDR1 is LNHDA and CDR2 is SQIVND in the germline V gene (reference sequence). Here the CDR3 reads CASSIASGVGDEQFF. The DNA for the CDR3 is TGTGCCAGTAGTATAGCTAGCGGGGTAGGGGATGAGCAGTTCTTC.

The chain uses TRBV5-1 and TRBJ2-7, with D unclear. V was shortened by 5 bases and J by 0 bases, with 12 bases between the two germline ends. CDR1 and CDR2 from the germline V gene are SGHRS and YFSETQ. This CDR3 has 14 amino acids. The CDR3 loop reads CASRSQASSYEQYF. The CDR3 bases are TGCGCCAGCAGGAGCCAGGCATCCTCCTACGAGCAGTACTTC.

V usage is TRBV7-2 and J usage is TRBJ2-1; TRBD2 matches 12 bases. The V gene's germline CDR1 is SGHTA and CDR2 FQGNSA. V gave up 7 bases and J gave up 9 bases; unmatched junction bases: 7. The CDR3 is 14 amino acids. The CDR3 protein is CASTGSSGGAEQFF. The CDR3 DNA reads as TGTGCCAGCACAGGGTCTAGCGGGGGGGCTGAGCAGTTCTTC.

This clone has only one observation. The rearrangement links TRBV6-1 to TRBJ2-2; 10 bases fit TRBD1. The CDR3 totals 15 residues. Germline V gene lookup returns CDR1 MNHNS and CDR2 SASEGT. The J segment lost 6 bases and the V segment lost 3 bases, leaving 4 bases of the junction unmatched. CDR3 in amino acids: CASSDETGGPGELFF. CDR3 bases: TGTGCCAGCAGTGATGAGACAGGGGGCCCCGGGGAGCTGTTTTTT.

CDR3 DNA sequence: TGCGCCAGCAGCTTGGAGAGGACAGATGGCTACACCTTC. Its translation is CASSLERTDGYTF. The chain carries TRBV5-1 and TRBJ1-2; a weak D match, TRBD1 (6 bases). V was cut by 0 bases and J by 6 bases, with 9 bases left in between. This CDR3 contains 13 residues. Germline CDR1 is SGHRS and CDR2 is YFSETQ.

V gene TRBV5-6 combines with J gene TRBJ2-2; D remains ambiguous. V was pared by 0 bases and J by 4 bases, with 7 bases between. This CDR3 has 14 amino acids. Germline CDR1 is SGHDT and CDR2 is YYEEEE. The DNA for the CDR3 is TGTGCCAGCAGCTTGGTACAGTTCACCGGGGAGCTGTTTTTT. It is translated as CASSLVQFTGELFF.

The rearrangement joins TRBV3-1 (or the pseudogene TRBV3-2) to TRBJ1-1, with D unresolved. V dropped 4 bases and J dropped 9 bases, with 12 bases sitting between them. The length of the CDR3 is 12 residues. The germline gives CDR1 LGHDT, CDR2 YNNKEL (reference sequence). CDR3 protein: CASSPDWAQAFF. The CDR3, as DNA: TGTGCCAGCAGCCCTGATTGGGCCCAAGCTTTCTTT.

The V call is TRBV2, the J call TRBJ1-1; 11 bases map to TRBD1. CDR3 length: 13 residues. Germline loops: CDR1 SNHLY, CDR2 FYNNEI. V lost 5 bases, J lost 11 bases, and 7 bases stayed unmatched. Written as DNA, the CDR3 is TGTGCCAGCAGTTTTGGGACAGGGGGTGGGGCTTTCTTT. Translation gives CASSFGTGGGAFF.

This chain connects TRBV14 to TRBJ2-1; a weak D match, TRBD1 (6 bases). Germline V gene sequence: CDR1 SGHDN, CDR2 FVKESK. CDR3 length: 17 residues. With 2 bases removed from V and 2 bases from J, the gap between germline ends came to 16 bases. As DNA, the CDR3 is TGTGCCAGCAGCCAAACATTAAAACAGGGCCCCTACAATGAGCAGTTCTTC. It translates to CASSQTLKQGPYNEQFF.

The rearrangement joins TRBV4-3 to TRBJ2-3, with 7 bases aligning to TRBD2. V was pared by 0 bases and J by 1 base, with 4 bases of the junction left unmatched. CDR1 and CDR2 (germline): LGHNA, YSLEER. The CDR3 length is 16 residues. CDR3 residues: CASSQDGGGRTDTQYF. CDR3 DNA: TGCGCCAGCAGCCAAGATGGGGGGGGACGCACAGATACGCAGTATTTT.

This clone occurred once. The chain employs TRBV5-1 and TRBJ2-1; TRBD2 matches at 12 bases. The CDR3 is made up of 16 amino acids. Looked up from germline, CDR1 is SGHRS and CDR2 is YFSETQ. V trimming: 4 bases; J trimming: 9 bases; junction bases outside the gene matches: 11. The CDR3 loop reads CASSQSSSGGAVEQFF. The CDR3 DNA sequence: TGCGCCAGCAGCCAGTCATCTAGCGGGGGGGCCGTTGAGCAGTTCTTC.

The chain is built from TRBV19 and TRBJ1-1, with unresolved D. The ends were cut back, 4 bases at V and 1 base at J, with 13 bases in the middle. The CDR3 contains 15 residues. Germline CDR1 and CDR2: LNHDA and SQIVND (reference sequence). The CDR3 coding sequence is TGTGCCAGTAGTACCGCCAGGAACCAGAACACTGAAGCTTTCTTT. Protein: CASSTARNQNTEAFF. The full variable domain, with the rest looked up from reference TRBV19 and TRBJ1-1, is DGGITQSPKYLFRKEGQNVTLSCEQNLNHDAMYWYRQDPGQGLRLIYYSQIVNDFQKGDIAEGYSVSREKKESFPLTVTSAQKNPTAFYLCASSTARNQNTEAFFGQGTRLTVV.

The chain couples TRBV7-2 to TRBJ1-2, with a weak D call TRBD1 (6 bases). The CDR3 spans 15 residues. V was clipped by 3 bases and J by 4 bases, with 15 bases between them. Germline CDR1 SGHTA, CDR2 FQGNSA. CDR3 DNA: TGTGCCAGCAGCTTCGGGGCAGGGGCTCCCTATGGCTACACCTTC. It translates to CASSFGAGAPYGYTF.

V gene TRBV19 combines with J gene TRBJ2-7, with 9 positions matching TRBD1. The CDR3 runs to 16 residues. Germline lookup yields CDR1 LNHDA and CDR2 SQIVND (reference sequence). V dropped 4 bases and J dropped 2; count of bases not matched to a gene: 9. The CDR3 DNA reads TGTGCCAGTAGTACACCGGGACGACAGGGGGCCTACGAGCAGTACTTC. It specifies CASSTPGRQGAYEQYF.

The chain links TRBV5-1 to TRBJ1-1; 9 positions match TRBD1. The CDR3 loop spans 15 amino acids. The germline gives CDR1 SGHRS, CDR2 YFSETQ. J lost 3 bases, V lost 4 bases, and 7 bases had no gene match. The chain's CDR3 is CASSPGQGRDTEAFF. CDR3 DNA sequence: TGCGCCAGCAGCCCTGGACAGGGGCGGGACACTGAAGCTTTCTTT.

This chain uses TRBV2 with TRBJ2-3, with TRBD2 matching 14 bases. V shed 7 bases, J shed 6 bases, and the junction held 6 bases outside the gene matches. Germline V gene sequence: CDR1 SNHLY, CDR2 FYNNEI. The CDR3 is 15 amino acids. DNA for the CDR3: TGTGCCAGCAACCAGGGACTAGCGGGGGTTGATACGCAGTATTTT. It yields the protein CASNQGLAGVDTQYF.

The CDR3 protein is CASSPGVNTGYTF. The CDR3 coding sequence is TGTGCCAGTAGCCCCGGGGTTAATACGGGCTACACCTTC. The rearrangement links TRBV19 to TRBJ1-2; D not resolved. Germline-derived CDR1 and CDR2 are LNHDA and SQIVND (reference sequence). V lost 6 bases and J 8 bases, leaving 16 bases between the germline ends. The CDR3 consists of 13 residues.

The chain combines TRBV30 with TRBJ2-3; a possible D gene is TRBD1 (5 bases). This CDR3 comprises 15 residues. CDR1 GTSNPN and CDR2 SVGIG come from the germline V gene (reference sequence). The V end lost 0 bases, the J end lost 3 bases, and 13 bases lay between the germline ends. This CDR3 is CAWSVITGGTDTQYF. Written as DNA, the CDR3 is TGTGCCTGGAGTGTCATTACAGGTGGGACAGATACGCAGTATTTT.

This clone was counted once. The chain is built from TRBV19 and TRBJ1-1; D might be TRBD1 (6 bases). Germline values: CDR1 LNHDA, CDR2 SQIVND (reference sequence). The CDR3 loop spans 19 amino acids. Trimming removed 2 bases from V and 4 bases from J, with 26 bases in between. The CDR3 nucleotides read TGTGCCAGTAGTATAAGGTCGGGGGGGCGCTTTGTATTGGGCACTGAAGCTTTCTTT. It yields the protein CASSIRSGGRFVLGTEAFF.

The V and J genes are TRBV13 and TRBJ1-1, with 9 nucleotides matching TRBD1. J was trimmed by 11 bases and V by 5 bases; bases with no gene match: 9. CDR1 and CDR2 from the germline V gene are PRHDT and FYEKMQ (reference sequence). The CDR3 contains 13 residues. CDR3 region: CASSARDREVAFF. The CDR3 nucleotides are TGTGCCAGCAGCGCGAGGGACAGGGAGGTTGCTTTCTTT.

The chain joins TRBV7-2 to TRBJ2-5; TRBD2 matches 8 bases. V was clipped by 4 bases and J by 5 bases; unmatched bases: 9. This CDR3 is 15 amino acids long. The germline V gene has CDR1 SGHTA and CDR2 FQGNSA. The CDR3 reads CASSSSGGPTETQYF. CDR3 DNA sequence: TGTGCCAGCAGCTCATCGGGGGGGCCTACGGAGACCCAGTACTTC. Full variable domain (missing parts from reference TRBV7-2 and TRBJ2-5): GAGVSQSPSNKVTEKGKDVELRCDPISGHTALYWYRQSLGQGLEFLIYFQGNSAPDKSGLPSDRFSAERTGGSVSTLTIQRTQQEDSAVYLCASSSSGGPTETQYFGPGTRLLVL.

The chain couples TRBV28 to TRBJ2-7, with 11 bases identical to TRBD1. The V and J ends lost 5 bases and 3 bases, in that order; junction bases with no gene match: 3. CDR3 size: 14 residues. The germline CDR1 and CDR2 sequences are MDHEN and SYDVKM. As DNA, the CDR3 is TGTGCCAGCAGTAGGACAGGGGGCAGCTACGAGCAGTACTTC. This translates into CASSRTGGSYEQYF.

V gene TRBV2 combines with J gene TRBJ2-2, with 7 bases matching TRBD1. V was clipped by 6 bases and J by 2 bases; unmatched bases: 9. Per the germline V gene, CDR1 is SNHLY and CDR2 is FYNNEI. The CDR3 is 16 residues long. The DNA of the CDR3 is TGTGCCAGCAGCGGGGAACAGGGGACAAACACCGGGGAGCTGTTTTTT. Its translation: CASSGEQGTNTGELFF.

The V call is TRBV28, the J call TRBJ1-1; TRBD1 matches 8 bases. Germline CDR1 MDHEN, CDR2 SYDVKM. This CDR3 is built from 16 residues. V gave up 3 bases and J gave up 0 bases; unmatched junction bases: 6. The CDR3 protein is CASSLTGAGLNTEAFF. CDR3 DNA sequence: TGTGCCAGCAGTTTGACAGGGGCCGGATTGAACACTGAAGCTTTCTTT.

There are many counts of this clone. The chain has TRBV5-4 and TRBJ2-3; the D is unclear. This CDR3 spans 14 amino acids. CDR1 is SGHNT and CDR2 is YYREEE in the germline V gene (reference sequence). V was cut by 0 bases and J by 4 bases, with 9 bases left in between. CDR3 DNA: TGTGCCAGCAGCTTGGGTCCAGGTTCAGATACGCAGTATTTT. Translated: CASSLGPGSDTQYF.

This chain joins TRBV6-5 and TRBJ2-3, with D unclear. The CDR3 is 14 residues long. Germline V gives CDR1 MNHEY, CDR2 SVGAGI. V was trimmed by 2 bases and J by 0 bases, leaving 6 bases between them. CDR3 coding DNA: TGTGCCAGCAGTTACGACTGGAGCACAGATACGCAGTATTTT. It specifies CASSYDWSTDTQYF.

About this clone: Other DNA sequences from this sample encode an identical CDR3 as well. The V and J genes are TRBV11-2 and TRBJ1-3; D is unclear. The CDR3 length is 14 residues. Trimming removed 1 base at V and 1 base at J, with 5 bases between. From germline, CDR1 is SGHAT and CDR2 FQNNGV. CDR3 sequence (DNA): TGTGCCAGCAGCTTAGCCGGTTCTGGAAACACCATATATTTT. It is translated as CASSLAGSGNTIYF.

The genes are TRBV24-1 and TRBJ1-5; D is possibly TRBD1 (5 bases). V lost 3 bases and J 5 bases, leaving 10 bases between the germline ends. The CDR3 spans 14 residues. From germline, CDR1 is KGHDR and CDR2 SFDVKD. The chain's CDR3 is CATSDPDTYQPQHF. The CDR3 DNA sequence: TGTGCCACCAGTGATCCGGACACCTATCAGCCCCAGCATTTT.

V usage is TRBV10-1 and J usage is TRBJ1-1; TRBD1 aligns across 9 bases. The germline V gene has CDR1 WNHNN and CDR2 SYGVQD (reference sequence). The V gene end was trimmed by 6 bases and the J gene end by 6 bases; junction bases not matched to a gene: 8. The CDR3 covers 14 residues. The CDR3 sequence is CASSLDRGGSEAFF. The CDR3 coding sequence is TGCGCCAGCAGCTTGGACAGGGGAGGGTCTGAAGCTTTCTTT.